This entry lists 26 T cell receptor beta chains sequenced from one sample in a study of metastatic and nonmetastatic thyroid tumors. TCRdb re-called the PCR reads with MiXCR. The table records tens of thousands of clones, about a third of them present only once. All patients were untreated before thyroid surgery. The sequenced material came from tumor tissue. These receptors came from a female donor with papillary thyroid cancer or a benign thyroid nodule (not recorded which). Some clones in this sample may be carry-over from other donors' samples.

This clone was seen a handful of times. This sample also contains other DNA sequences that code for the same CDR3. This chain uses TRBV20-1 with TRBJ1-5, with 8 positions matching TRBD1. The V segment lost 2 bases and the J segment 6 bases; nucleotides outside the gene matches: 6. The CDR3 has 14 amino acids. Germline values: CDR1 DFQATT, CDR2 SNEGSKA (reference sequence). The CDR3 is CSARIQGAGQPQHF. CDR3 bases: TGCAGTGCTAGAATCCAGGGGGCGGGTCAGCCCCAGCATTTT.

V and J are TRBV6-1 and TRBJ1-6, with D perhaps TRBD1 (5 bases). This CDR3 has 13 amino acids. Germline loops: CDR1 MNHNS, CDR2 SASEGT. V lost 8 bases, J lost 16 bases, and 21 bases lay in between. The CDR3 protein is CASEETALGRLHF. DNA for the CDR3: TGTGCCAGCGAGGAGACAGCCTTGGGGAGGCTCCACTTT.

This sequence joins TRBV20-1 and TRBJ2-1; 13 bases are a match to TRBD2. Per germline, CDR1 DFQATT and CDR2 SNEGSKA (reference sequence). The CDR3 sequence is 18 residues long. Trimming removed 0 bases from V and 4 bases from J; junction bases left unmatched: 9. Here the CDR3 DNA reads TGCAGTGCTAGAGATTCGAGGACTAGCGGGAGCAGGTACAATGAGCAGTTCTTC. Translation: CSARDSRTSGSRYNEQFF.

The chain's CDR3 is CASSYSGDRVNSPLHF. CDR3 bases: TGTGCCAGCAGTTACTCGGGGGACAGGGTCAATTCACCCCTCCACTTT. The gene calls are TRBV6-2 or TRBV6-3 and TRBJ1-6; the match to TRBD1 covers 9 bases. CDR3 length: 16 residues. From germline, CDR1 is MNHEY and CDR2 SVGEGT. Losses at the gene ends were 0 bases for V and 7 bases for J; bases not matched to a gene: 4.

This chain connects TRBV6-1 to TRBJ2-7, with D perhaps TRBD1 (6 bases). CDR3 size: 12 residues. The V end lost 6 bases, the J end lost 2 bases, and 8 bases lay between the germline ends. Germline CDR1 MNHNS, CDR2 SASEGT. The CDR3 is CASSGQTYEQYF. CDR3 nucleotides: TGTGCCAGCAGCGGACAGACCTACGAGCAGTACTTC.

The chain is built from TRBV12-3 or TRBV12-4 and TRBJ2-7, with TRBD2 matching over 7 bases. V shed 3 bases and J 5 bases; nucleotides not matched to a gene: 4. The CDR3 is made up of 13 amino acids. CDR3 DNA: TGTGCCAGCAGTTTTGATCGGGAGGACGAGCAGTACTTC. Its translation: CASSFDREDEQYF.

The chain carries TRBV6-6 and TRBJ1-3; D possibly corresponds to TRBD1 (6 bases). The germline V gene encodes CDR1 MNHNY and CDR2 SVGAGI (reference sequence). Deletions cut 3 bases from V and 0 bases from J, with 12 bases between. This CDR3 region has 16 residues. The DNA of the CDR3 is TGTGCCAGCAGTTATGGGGGGGGCCTCTCTGGAAACACCATATATTTT. As protein: CASSYGGGLSGNTIYF.

The chain couples TRBV5-1 to TRBJ1-6; TRBD1 matches 7 bases. V lost 4 bases and J lost 6; bases outside the gene matches: 4. CDR3 length equals 14 residues. CDR1 and CDR2 from the germline V gene are SGHRS and YFSETQ. CDR3 coding DNA: TGCGCCAGCAGCGGGGGACAGACTAATTCACCCCTCCACTTT. It encodes CASSGGQTNSPLHF.

V is TRBV11-2 and J is TRBJ2-1; 8 bases map to TRBD2. V lost 5 bases, J lost 4 bases, and 10 bases stayed unmatched. Germline V lookup: CDR1 SGHAT, CDR2 FQNNGV. This CDR3 is 16 amino acids long. The CDR3 bases are TGTGCCAGCAGCCCTGAGGTAGCGGGATCTTACAATGAGCAGTTCTTC. Protein sequence: CASSPEVAGSYNEQFF.

The rearrangement joins TRBV27 to TRBJ1-1; D might be TRBD1 (6 bases). Germline assignment: CDR1 MNHEY and CDR2 SMNVEV (reference sequence). V was pared by 9 bases and J by 1 base, with 9 bases between. The CDR3 has 12 residues. CDR3 in amino acids: CASGGPNTEAFF. The CDR3, as DNA: TGTGCCAGTGGGGGGCCGAACACTGAAGCTTTCTTT.

The gene calls are TRBV27 and TRBJ1-1, with D unclear. Trimming took 3 bases from V and 1 from J, leaving 12 bases between them. CDR1 and CDR2 (germline): MNHEY, SMNVEV (reference sequence). This CDR3 has 15 residues. In DNA, the CDR3 is TGTGCCAGCAGTTTCGCTTCGGCAGGGAACACTGAAGCTTTCTTT. Translating it yields CASSFASAGNTEAFF.

V is TRBV11-2 and J is TRBJ1-2; D not certain. V gave up 0 bases and J gave up 6 bases, with 8 bases separating them. This CDR3 comprises 13 residues. Germline CDR1 SGHAT, CDR2 FQNNGV. As DNA, the CDR3 is TGTGCCAGCAGCTTAGACGGTGAGAATGGCTACACCTTC. This sequence encodes CASSLDGENGYTF.

The CDR3 region is CSARDLGYEQYF. The CDR3 DNA reads as TGCAGTGCTAGAGATTTGGGTTACGAGCAGTACTTC. The gene calls are TRBV20-1 and TRBJ2-7; D gene uncertain. Germline lookup yields CDR1 DFQATT and CDR2 SNEGSKA (reference sequence). V lost 0 bases to trimming and J lost 4 bases, with 7 bases between them. The CDR3 is 12 amino acids.

The J gene is TRBJ2-3, the V gene TRBV28; D unresolved. V was shortened by 4 bases and J by 2 bases, with 4 bases between the two germline ends. This CDR3 spans 12 amino acids. Germline CDR1 reads MDHEN; CDR2 reads SYDVKM. The chain's CDR3 is CASSSYTDTQYF. The CDR3 region has the DNA TGTGCCAGCAGTTCTTACACAGATACGCAGTATTTT.

The CDR3 coding sequence is TGCGCCAGCAGCCTGCCGGGCACAGATACGCAGTATTTT. It yields the protein CASSLPGTDTQYF. The V call is TRBV5-1, the J call TRBJ2-3, with D unresolved. Trimming cost V 4 bases and J 1 base, with 7 bases left between them. The V gene's germline CDR1 is SGHRS and CDR2 YFSETQ. This CDR3 spans 13 amino acids.

V is TRBV11-2 and J is TRBJ2-1, with TRBD1 matching 7 bases. The CDR3 covers 15 residues. Germline V gene data show CDR1 as SGHAT and CDR2 as FQNNGV. J gave up 1 base and V 5 bases, and 5 bases lay outside the gene matches. The CDR3 is CASSPQGQSYNEQFF. The CDR3 region has the DNA TGTGCCAGCAGCCCCCAGGGACAGTCCTACAATGAGCAGTTCTTC. Based on the CDR3 plus reference TRBV11-2 and TRBJ2-1, the full variable domain is EAGVAQSPRYKIIEKRQSVAFWCNPISGHATLYWYQQILGQGPKLLIQFQNNGVVDDSQLPKDRFSAERLKGVDSTLKIQPAKLEDSAVYLCASSPQGQSYNEQFFGPGTRLTVL.

This rearrangement joins TRBV7-3 to TRBJ2-1; 10 bases fit TRBD2. J was trimmed by 10 bases and V by 6 bases; bases with no gene match: 12. The CDR3 is 15 amino acids. CDR1 and CDR2 (germline): SGHTA, FQGTGA. The CDR3 loop is CASSRNPGLALEQFF. The CDR3, as DNA: TGTGCCAGCAGTCGAAACCCGGGACTAGCGCTAGAGCAGTTCTTC.

The V gene is TRBV7-8, the J gene TRBJ2-7; TRBD1 aligns across 12 bases. This CDR3 is 14 amino acids long. The V gene's germline CDR1 is SGHVS and CDR2 FQNEAQ. Trimming removed 3 bases from V and 5 bases from J; junction bases left unmatched: 2. The CDR3 region has the DNA TGTGCCAGCAGCTTGTGGGACAGGGGGCACGAGCAGTACTTC. Protein product: CASSLWDRGHEQYF.

This chain links TRBV6-2 or TRBV6-3 with TRBJ2-3, with D hard to call. Germline V CDR1 and CDR2: MNHEY, SVGEGT. The ends were cut back, 0 bases at V and 5 bases at J, with 9 bases in the middle. The CDR3 is made up of 14 amino acids. DNA for the CDR3: TGTGCCAGCAGTTACTCTCCCAGTGGAGATACGCAGTATTTT. Encoded protein: CASSYSPSGDTQYF.

The chain couples TRBV2 to TRBJ2-7, with TRBD2 identical over 8 bases. The CDR3 spans 14 residues. From germline, CDR1 is SNHLY and CDR2 FYNNEI. The ends lost 4 bases at V and 4 bases at J; junction bases unmatched: 6. In DNA, the CDR3 is TGTGCCAGCAGTGTGAGCGGGAGTGGGTACGAGCAGTACTTC. Translating gives CASSVSGSGYEQYF.

This clone occurred a few times. This rearrangement joins TRBV19 to TRBJ1-1; no definite D call. Germline V gene lookup returns CDR1 LNHDA and CDR2 SQIVND (reference sequence). V was shortened by 0 bases and J by 5 bases, with 7 bases between the two germline ends. This CDR3 is 13 amino acids long. The CDR3 is CASSIDRTTEAFF. CDR3 nucleotides: TGTGCCAGTAGTATAGACCGGACTACTGAAGCTTTCTTT.

V gene TRBV6-2 or TRBV6-3 combines with J gene TRBJ1-1; TRBD1 agrees at 8 bases. CDR3 length: 17 residues. Trimming took 0 bases from V and 3 from J; bases not matched to a gene: 9. Per germline, CDR1 MNHEY and CDR2 SVGEGT. CDR3 residues: CASSYSTSGGGYTEAFF. The CDR3 DNA reads as TGTGCCAGCAGTTACTCGACATCAGGGGGCGGGTACACTGAAGCTTTCTTT.

This chain links TRBV6-1 with TRBJ1-6, with D unclear. V lost 7 bases and J 8 bases, leaving 6 bases between the germline ends. This CDR3 region has 11 residues. Germline values: CDR1 MNHNS, CDR2 SASEGT. The CDR3 is CASMEDSPLHF. CDR3 coding DNA: TGTGCCAGCATGGAAGATTCACCCCTCCACTTT.

The chain employs TRBV19 and TRBJ1-4, with D unresolved. Germline assignment: CDR1 LNHDA and CDR2 SQIVND (reference sequence). Trimming removed 3 bases at V and 1 base at J, with 6 bases between. This CDR3 region has 14 residues. The CDR3 nucleotides read TGTGCCAGTAGTATCATGGGAACTAATGAAAAACTGTTTTTT. Translating gives CASSIMGTNEKLFF.

This clone was found a few times. The chain joins TRBV27 to TRBJ2-1; D remains ambiguous. The V end lost 4 bases, the J end lost 10 bases, and 11 bases lay between the germline ends. This CDR3 contains 12 residues. Germline assignment: CDR1 MNHEY and CDR2 SMNVEV (reference sequence). The chain's CDR3 is CASSSTAAEQFF. The CDR3 nucleotides read TGTGCCAGCAGTTCGACTGCGGCCGAGCAGTTCTTC.

The chain uses TRBV10-3 and TRBJ2-7; D unclear. The CDR3 contains 14 residues. Trimming removed 10 bases from V and 0 bases from J, with 16 bases in between. CDR1 is ENHRY and CDR2 is SYGVKD in the germline V gene. This chain's CDR3 is CATSLDRTSYEQYF. DNA of the CDR3: TGTGCCACCTCCTTAGACCGCACCTCCTACGAGCAGTACTTC.